The 9 T cell receptor beta chains below all came from one sample that was sequenced in a study of tumor-infiltrating lymphocytes in localized non-small cell lung cancer. The table came from immunoSEQ multiplex PCR; TCRdb's copy has only in-frame clones and leaves some out. Of 13,000 or so clones in the sample, roughly 79% are singletons; the top ten hold 4% to 5.5%. The sequenced sample was lung tumor tissue. The receptors stem from a human donor with non-small cell lung cancer.

Turning to this clone: This CDR3 is also generated by other DNA sequences in the sample. The rearrangement uses TRBV14 and TRBJ2-5; no clear D gene. Trimming stripped 1 base from V and 1 base from J, with 4 bases between. Germline CDR1 and CDR2: SGHDN and FVKESK. The CDR3 consists of 13 residues. Here the CDR3 reads CASSQAPQETQYF. The DNA of the CDR3 is TGTGCCAGCAGCCAAGCACCCCAAGAGACCCAGTACTTC.

This sequence joins TRBV11-3 and TRBJ2-1, with no clear D. CDR1 SGHNT and CDR2 YENEEA come from the germline V gene. This CDR3 is 13 amino acids long. V lost 5 bases and J lost 3, with 8 bases in between. The CDR3 nucleotides are TGTGCCAGCAGCCAGCCCGGCTACAATGAGCAGTTCTTC. Its translation is CASSQPGYNEQFF.

The J gene is TRBJ1-1, the V gene TRBV6-1; possibly TRBD1 for D (5 bases). The V end was cut by 1 base, the J end by 7 bases, with 7 bases between. CDR3 length: 12 amino acids. CDR1 and CDR2 from the germline V gene are MNHNS and SASEGT. The CDR3 loop is CASSEVQGEAFF. The CDR3 nucleotides read TGTGCCAGCAGTGAAGTGCAGGGTGAAGCTTTCTTT.

This chain uses TRBV30 with TRBJ2-3; 9 bases fit TRBD2. In germline, CDR1 is GTSNPN, CDR2 SVGIG (reference sequence). The CDR3 length is 15 residues. V lost 1 base and J lost 2; bases outside the gene matches: 4. The CDR3 region has the DNA TGTGCCTGGAGTGATCTAGCGGGACCCACAGATACGCAGTATTTT. Protein: CAWSDLAGPTDTQYF.

The chain joins TRBV7-2 to TRBJ2-3, with 11 bases identical to TRBD2. The J segment lost 2 bases and the V segment lost 5 bases, leaving 6 bases of the junction unmatched. This CDR3 is built from 16 residues. Germline V lookup: CDR1 SGHTA, CDR2 FQGNSA. CDR3 region: CASSQGTSGTTDTQYF. The CDR3 DNA sequence: TGTGCCAGCAGCCAGGGGACTAGCGGAACCACAGATACGCAGTATTTT. Full variable domain (remainder filled in from reference TRBV7-2 and TRBJ2-3): GAGVSQSPSNKVTEKGKDVELRCDPISGHTALYWYRQSLGQGLEFLIYFQGNSAPDKSGLPSDRFSAERTGGSVSTLTIQRTQQEDSAVYLCASSQGTSGTTDTQYFGPGTRLTVL.

The table lists this clone with a count of one. The rearrangement joins TRBV15 to TRBJ1-5, with 7 bases aligning to TRBD1. The CDR3 length is 16 residues. The germline V gene has CDR1 LNHNV and CDR2 YYDKDF (reference sequence). With V trimmed by 3 bases and J by 2 bases, 7 bases remained unmatched. This CDR3 reads CATSRARGGGNQPQHF. The CDR3 nucleotides read TGTGCCACCAGCAGGGCCAGGGGGGGCGGCAATCAGCCCCAGCATTTT.

V gene TRBV6-6 combines with J gene TRBJ1-1; maybe TRBD1 (5 bases). The CDR3 contains 13 residues. From germline, CDR1 is MNHNY and CDR2 SVGAGI (reference sequence). Trimming shortened V by 1 base and J by 3 bases, and 6 bases separated the two germline ends. The CDR3 bases are TGTGCCAGCAGTTACTTCAGGGACACTGAAGCTTTCTTT. This encodes CASSYFRDTEAFF.

This chain joins TRBV30 and TRBJ1-1; D is unresolved. Germline V gives CDR1 GTSNPN, CDR2 SVGIG (reference sequence). V was clipped by 1 base and J by 11 bases, with 5 bases between them. This CDR3 comprises 9 residues. Here the CDR3 DNA reads TGTGCCTGGAGTGATGTGGCTTTCTTT. This sequence encodes CAWSDVAFF.

DNA for the CDR3: TGTGCCAGCAGTCCCCCAGGATATAATTCACCCCTCCACTTT. Translating it yields CASSPPGYNSPLHF. The rearrangement joins TRBV6-5 to TRBJ1-6; D gene unclear. V lost 5 bases, J lost 4 bases, and 9 bases lay in between. This CDR3 contains 14 residues. Germline-derived CDR1 and CDR2 are MNHEY and SVGAGI.